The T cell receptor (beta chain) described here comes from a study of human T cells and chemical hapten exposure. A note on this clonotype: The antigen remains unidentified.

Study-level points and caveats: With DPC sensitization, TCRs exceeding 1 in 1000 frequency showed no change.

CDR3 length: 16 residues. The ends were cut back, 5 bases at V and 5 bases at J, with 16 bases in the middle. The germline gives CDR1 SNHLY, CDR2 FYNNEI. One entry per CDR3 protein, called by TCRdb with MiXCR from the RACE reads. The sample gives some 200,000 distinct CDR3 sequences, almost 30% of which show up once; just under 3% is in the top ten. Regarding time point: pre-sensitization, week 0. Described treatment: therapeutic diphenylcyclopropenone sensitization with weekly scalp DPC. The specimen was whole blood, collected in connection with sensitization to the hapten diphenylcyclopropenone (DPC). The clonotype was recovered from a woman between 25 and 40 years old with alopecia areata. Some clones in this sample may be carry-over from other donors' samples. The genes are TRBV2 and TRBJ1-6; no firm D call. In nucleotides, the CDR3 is TGTGCCAGCAGTACCGGGCCGAGACTTAATAATTCACCCCTCCACTTT. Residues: CASSTGPRLNNSPLHF.